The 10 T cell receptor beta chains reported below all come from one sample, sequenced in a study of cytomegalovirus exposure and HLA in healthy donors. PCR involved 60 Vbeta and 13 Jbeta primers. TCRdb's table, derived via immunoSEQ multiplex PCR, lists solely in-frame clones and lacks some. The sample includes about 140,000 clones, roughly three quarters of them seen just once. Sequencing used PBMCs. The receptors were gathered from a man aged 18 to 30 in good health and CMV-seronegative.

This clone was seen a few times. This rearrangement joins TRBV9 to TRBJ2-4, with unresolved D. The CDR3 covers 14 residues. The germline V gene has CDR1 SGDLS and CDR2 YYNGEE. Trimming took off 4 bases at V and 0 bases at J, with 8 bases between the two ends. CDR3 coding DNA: TGTGCCAGCAGCCTCCTACTAGCCAAAAACATTCAGTACTTC. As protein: CASSLLLAKNIQYF. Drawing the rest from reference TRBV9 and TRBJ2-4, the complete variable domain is DSGVTQTPKHLITATGQRVTLRCSPRSGDLSVYWYQQSLDQGLQFLIQYYNGEERAKGNILERFSAQQFPDLHSELNLSSLELGDSALYFCASSLLLAKNIQYFGAGTRLSVL.

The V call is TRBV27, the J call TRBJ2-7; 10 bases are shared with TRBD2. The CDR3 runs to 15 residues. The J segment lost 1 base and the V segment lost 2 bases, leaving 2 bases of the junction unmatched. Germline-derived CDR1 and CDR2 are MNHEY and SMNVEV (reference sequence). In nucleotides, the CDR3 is TGTGCCAGCAGTTTAGGACTAGCGGTTTCCTACGAGCAGTACTTC. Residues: CASSLGLAVSYEQYF.

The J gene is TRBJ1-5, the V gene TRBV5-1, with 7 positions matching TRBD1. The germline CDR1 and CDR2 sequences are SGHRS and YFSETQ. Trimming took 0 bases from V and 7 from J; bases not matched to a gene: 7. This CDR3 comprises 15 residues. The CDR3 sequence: CASSLASGGGQPQHF. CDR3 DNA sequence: TGCGCCAGCAGCTTGGCCAGTGGAGGGGGCCAGCCCCAGCATTTT. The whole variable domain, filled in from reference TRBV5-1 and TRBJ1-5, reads KAGVTQTPRYLIKTRGQQVTLSCSPISGHRSVSWYQQTPGQGLQFLFEYFSETQRNKGNFPGRFSGRQFSNSRSEMNVSTLELGDSALYLCASSLASGGGQPQHFGDGTRLSIL.

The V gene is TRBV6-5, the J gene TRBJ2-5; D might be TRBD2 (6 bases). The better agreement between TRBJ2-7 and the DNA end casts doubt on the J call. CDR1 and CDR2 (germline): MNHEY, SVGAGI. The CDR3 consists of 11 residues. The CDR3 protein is CASSFGSEQYF. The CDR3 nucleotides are TGTGCCAGCAGCTTCGGGAGCGAGCAGTACTTC.

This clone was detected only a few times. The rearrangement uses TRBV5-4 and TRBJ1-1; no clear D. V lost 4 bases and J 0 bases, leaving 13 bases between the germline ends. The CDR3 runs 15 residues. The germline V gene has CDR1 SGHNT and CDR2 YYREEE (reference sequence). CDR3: CASSGYLGLNTEAFF. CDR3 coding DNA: TGTGCCAGCAGCGGCTACCTGGGCCTGAACACTGAAGCTTTCTTT.

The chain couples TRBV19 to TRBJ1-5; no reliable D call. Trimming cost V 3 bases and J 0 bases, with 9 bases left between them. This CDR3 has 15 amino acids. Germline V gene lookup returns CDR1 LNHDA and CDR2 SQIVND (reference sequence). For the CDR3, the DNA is TGTGCCAGTAGTATGGCTCCAAATAGCAATCAGCCCCAGCATTTT. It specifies CASSMAPNSNQPQHF.

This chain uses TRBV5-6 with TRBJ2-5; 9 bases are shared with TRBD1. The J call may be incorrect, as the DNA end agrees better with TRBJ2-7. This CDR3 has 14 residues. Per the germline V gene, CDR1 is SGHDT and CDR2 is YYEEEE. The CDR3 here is CASSFGTGLYEQYF. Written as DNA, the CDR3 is TGTGCCAGCAGCTTCGGGACAGGGCTCTACGAGCAGTACTTC.

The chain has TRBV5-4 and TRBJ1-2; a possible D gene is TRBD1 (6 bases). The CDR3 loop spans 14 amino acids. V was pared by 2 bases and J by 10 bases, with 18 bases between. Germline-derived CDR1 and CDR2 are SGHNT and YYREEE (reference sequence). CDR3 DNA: TGTGCCAGCAGCTTCCGGACAGCCTCGTCCTTCTACACCTTC. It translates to CASSFRTASSFYTF.

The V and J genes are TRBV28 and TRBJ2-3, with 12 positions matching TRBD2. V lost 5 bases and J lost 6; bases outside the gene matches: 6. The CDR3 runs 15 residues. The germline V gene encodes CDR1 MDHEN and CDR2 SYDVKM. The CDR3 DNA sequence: TGTGCCAGCAGTCCTAGCGGGAGGGCCATGGATACGCAGTATTTT. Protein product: CASSPSGRAMDTQYF.

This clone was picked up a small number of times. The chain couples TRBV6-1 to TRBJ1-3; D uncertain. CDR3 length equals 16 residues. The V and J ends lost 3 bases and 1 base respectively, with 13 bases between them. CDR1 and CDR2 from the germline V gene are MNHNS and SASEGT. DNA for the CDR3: TGTGCCAGCAGTGAGGGGAGGGCTACGTCTGGAAACACCATATATTTT. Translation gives CASSEGRATSGNTIYF.